What follows are 15 T cell receptor beta chains derived from one specimen sequenced in a study of cytomegalovirus exposure and HLA in healthy donors. The study ran its PCR with 60 Vbeta and 13 Jbeta primers. The table came from immunoSEQ multiplex PCR; TCRdb's copy has only in-frame clones and leaves some out. This sample has over 200,000 clones; over 70% occur once, and the top ten carry 2.7%. Sample: PBMCs. The receptor source for this set is a woman aged 55-75 years in good health and CMV-seropositive.

This clone was counted between two and nine times. The rearrangement links TRBV5-5 to TRBJ1-1; D is uncertain. The V end lost 0 bases, the J end lost 1 base, and 10 bases lay between the germline ends. This CDR3 spans 15 amino acids. CDR1 SGHKS and CDR2 YYEKEE come from the germline V gene (reference sequence). In nucleotides, the CDR3 is TGTGCCAGCAGCTTGGTACCGATGGCGAACACTGAAGCTTTCTTT. Translating it yields CASSLVPMANTEAFF.

The chain links TRBV19 to TRBJ2-7, with 7 bases that match TRBD2. The CDR3 is 13 amino acids. The germline gives CDR1 LNHDA, CDR2 SQIVND (reference sequence). V lost 7 bases, J lost 3 bases, and 6 bases stayed unmatched. This CDR3 reads CASNGGSYYEQYF. The CDR3 coding sequence is TGTGCCAGTAATGGCGGGAGTTACTACGAGCAGTACTTC. The whole variable domain, remainder taken from reference TRBV19 and TRBJ2-7, is DGGITQSPKYLFRKEGQNVTLSCEQNLNHDAMYWYRQDPGQGLRLIYYSQIVNDFQKGDIAEGYSVSREKKESFPLTVTSAQKNPTAFYLCASNGGSYYEQYFGPGTRLTVT.

This rearrangement joins TRBV5-4 to TRBJ1-1; 7 bases line up with TRBD1. CDR1 and CDR2 from the germline V gene are SGHNT and YYREEE (reference sequence). Losses at the gene ends were 0 bases for V and 4 bases for J; bases not matched to a gene: 6. This CDR3 comprises 15 residues. Written as DNA, the CDR3 is TGTGCCAGCAGCTTGGCACAGGGGCGGTCCACTGAAGCTTTCTTT. It encodes CASSLAQGRSTEAFF.

This chain joins TRBV19 and TRBJ2-5; D is possibly TRBD1 (6 bases). The CDR3 is made up of 12 amino acids. V shed 5 bases and J shed 5 bases, with 9 bases lying between them. Germline V gene lookup returns CDR1 LNHDA and CDR2 SQIVND (reference sequence). DNA of the CDR3: TGTGCCAGTAGTGAGCAGGGGGAGACCCAGTACTTC. It codes for CASSEQGETQYF. Filled out from reference TRBV19 and TRBJ2-5, the complete variable domain reads DGGITQSPKYLFRKEGQNVTLSCEQNLNHDAMYWYRQDPGQGLRLIYYSQIVNDFQKGDIAEGYSVSREKKESFPLTVTSAQKNPTAFYLCASSEQGETQYFGPGTRLLVL.

This clone has just a few counts. Written as DNA, the CDR3 is TGTGCCAGCACCCCGACTAGCGTTTCATACAATGAGCAGTTCTTC. Its translation is CASTPTSVSYNEQFF. The gene calls are TRBV6-5 and TRBJ2-1, with 8 bases matching TRBD2. The CDR3 runs 15 residues. Germline V CDR1 and CDR2: MNHEY, SVGAGI. J lost 4 bases, V lost 7 bases, and 9 bases had no gene match.

The chain couples TRBV6-1 to TRBJ2-3; 9 nucleotides align to TRBD2. The CDR3 is made up of 15 amino acids. The germline CDR1 and CDR2 sequences are MNHNS and SASEGT. V dropped 2 bases and J dropped 3; count of bases not matched to a gene: 3. The CDR3 sequence: CASSERSGRTDTQYF. In DNA form, the CDR3 reads TGTGCCAGCAGTGAAAGGAGCGGGAGGACAGATACGCAGTATTTT.

This clone was seen more than once but under ten times. This chain uses TRBV6-1 with TRBJ2-7; D is unclear. Trimming shortened V by 2 bases and J by 6 bases, and 5 bases separated the two germline ends. The CDR3 length is 11 residues. CDR1 and CDR2 from the germline V gene are MNHNS and SASEGT. The CDR3 coding sequence is TGTGCCAGCAGTGAAAGCTTCGAGCAGTACTTC. Translating gives CASSESFEQYF.

This chain uses TRBV5-4 with TRBJ2-1; 14 positions match TRBD2. The CDR3 is 16 amino acids. Germline assignment: CDR1 SGHNT and CDR2 YYREEE (reference sequence). Trimming at V came to 2 bases and at J to 12 bases, leaving 10 bases not matched to a gene. CDR3 nucleotides: TGTGCCAGCAGCTTACCCGACGGACTAGCGGGGGGCCGGCAGTTCTTC. Residues: CASSLPDGLAGGRQFF.

This chain uses TRBV29-1 with TRBJ2-1, with D maybe TRBD2 (6 bases). The CDR3 is made up of 16 amino acids. Trimming shortened V by 6 bases and J by 8 bases, and 26 bases separated the two germline ends. The germline V gene encodes CDR1 SQVTM and CDR2 ANQGSEA. DNA for the CDR3: TGCAGCGTCCCTCCTCCCCGGGACTCCGCTGGCTATGAGCAGTTCTTC. It encodes CSVPPPRDSAGYEQFF.

The chain is built from TRBV2 and TRBJ2-1; TRBD2 agrees at 7 bases. The CDR3 is 13 amino acids. CDR1 and CDR2 (germline): SNHLY, FYNNEI. The ends lost 4 bases at V and 6 bases at J; junction bases unmatched: 3. CDR3 sequence reads: CASSGLALNEQFF. CDR3 coding DNA: TGTGCCAGCAGTGGACTAGCCCTCAATGAGCAGTTCTTC.

This clone was found a few times. The chain is built from TRBV28 and TRBJ1-2; 10 bases are a match to TRBD1. CDR1 is MDHEN, CDR2 SYDVKM, per germline. J lost 7 bases, V lost 1 base, and 6 bases had no gene match. The CDR3 is 15 amino acids. In DNA, the CDR3 is TGTGCCAGCAGTTTATTGGGACAGGGGATCAGTGGCTACACCTTC. Its protein product is CASSLLGQGISGYTF.

This clone was found once. Other DNA sequences in this specimen translate into the identical CDR3. J is TRBJ2-5 and V is TRBV18; D possibly corresponds to TRBD2 (7 bases). With 0 bases removed from V and 7 bases from J, the gap between germline ends came to 9 bases. Germline V lookup: CDR1 KGHSH, CDR2 LQKENI. CDR3 length: 13 amino acids. CDR3 coding DNA: TGTGCCAGCTCACCACCAGGGGGGGTGACCCAGTACTTC. It is translated as CASSPPGGVTQYF.

The genes are TRBV7-2 and TRBJ2-1; a weak D match, TRBD2 (5 bases). V was trimmed by 0 bases and J by 7 bases, leaving 10 bases between them. The CDR3 spans 14 residues. Germline V gene data show CDR1 as SGHTA and CDR2 as FQGNSA. Here the CDR3 reads CASSLAKEENEQFF. DNA of the CDR3: TGTGCCAGCAGCTTAGCGAAGGAGGAGAATGAGCAGTTCTTC.

CDR3 sequence (DNA): TGTGCCAGCAGCCAACGGGGGGCTCGGGAGACCCAGTACTTC. This translates into CASSQRGARETQYF. The V and J genes are TRBV7-2 and TRBJ2-5, with D maybe TRBD2 (7 bases). The V gene's germline CDR1 is SGHTA and CDR2 FQGNSA. The CDR3 is 14 residues long. V dropped 5 bases and J dropped 5 bases, with 15 bases sitting between them.

The V call is TRBV12-2, the J call TRBJ2-1; the DNA was not compared with TRBD2, the D call given in the table. TRBV12-2 is recorded as a pseudogene. The CDR3 has 19 amino acids. The CDR3 here is CASRLEDSSGDRFGGEQFF. The CDR3 coding sequence is TGTGCAAGTCGCTTAGAGGATTCTAGCGGGGATCGATTCGGCGGTGAGCAGTTCTTC.